This is a list of T cell receptor beta chains from one sample in a study of beta chain features in type 1 diabetes. Method: immunoSEQ multiplex PCR; TCRdb's copy keeps in-frame clones and lacks some. The sample records 350,000 to 450,000 clones, roughly an eighth being singletons. Material for sequencing was naive CD4+ T cells from blood. The receptor set was obtained from a woman under 30 with type 1 diabetes. The CDR3 runs from the conserved cysteine through the conserved F or W. The order of the fields is CDR3 length, J gene, D gene, V gene, clone size, CDR3 protein, CDR3 DNA. The D gene is left open where the match is weak. A row's size may be missing; if present it is once, few, many or a size class.

>14|TRBJ1-1|-|TRBV10-3|-
CAISDQEPNTEAFF
TGTGCCATCAGTGACCAGGAACCGAACACTGAAGCTTTCTTT
>12|TRBJ2-7|-|TRBV2|few
CASTRADYEQYF
TGTGCCAGCACGAGGGCAGACTACGAGCAGTACTTC
>17|TRBJ2-1|TRBD2|TRBV4-3|-
CASSQGPSGISYNEQFF
TGCGCCAGCAGCCAAGGCCCTAGCGGGATTTCCTACAATGAGCAGTTCTTC
>14|TRBJ2-5|TRBD1|TRBV5-6|-
CASSTPGGGETQYF
TGTGCCAGCAGCACCCCAGGGGGCGGCGAGACCCAGTACTTC
>14|TRBJ1-1|-|TRBV5-6|few
CASSLAGGLTEAFF
TGTGCCAGCAGCTTGGCCGGGGGGCTCACTGAAGCTTTCTTT
>16|TRBJ2-3|TRBD2|TRBV11-2|few
CASSRILAGATDTQYF
TGTGCCAGCAGCCGTATACTAGCGGGGGCCACAGATACGCAGTATTTT
>14|TRBJ2-5|TRBD2|TRBV7-2|few
CATGLAGTQETQYF
TGTGCCACGGGACTAGCGGGAACACAAGAGACCCAGTACTTC
>12|TRBJ2-3|-|TRBV15|-
CATSTLADTQYF
TGTGCCACCAGCACTCTAGCAGATACGCAGTATTTT
>16|TRBJ2-7|-|TRBV6-5|few
CASSYTRLEGNYEQYF
TGTGCCAGCAGTTACACCCGTTTGGAGGGAAACTACGAGCAGTACTTC
>16|TRBJ1-1|TRBD1|TRBV4-3|few
CASRVGQGNLNTEAFF
TGCGCCAGCAGGGTAGGACAGGGCAACCTGAACACTGAAGCTTTCTTT
>13|TRBJ2-7|-|TRBV18|few
CASSPSASYEQYF
TGTGCCAGCTCACCGTCGGCTAGTTACGAGCAGTACTTC
>15|TRBJ2-3|TRBD2|TRBV2|-
CASSLAGGSTDTQYF
TGTGCCAGCAGTCTAGCGGGGGGTAGCACAGATACGCAGTATTTT
>12|TRBJ1-1|-|TRBV9|-
CASSTGGTEAFF
TGTGCCAGCAGCACGGGGGGCACTGAAGCTTTCTTT
>13|TRBJ2-5|TRBD1|TRBV18|-
CASSPYRGETQYF
TGTGCCAGCTCTCCCTACAGGGGAGAGACCCAGTACTTC
>12|TRBJ2-3|TRBD2|TRBV13|few
CASSLSGRRQYF
TGTGCCAGCAGTCTTAGCGGGAGGCGGCAGTATTTT
>15|TRBJ1-2|-|TRBV5-6|-
CASSPSPGVGRGYTF
TGTGCCAGCAGCCCGTCCCCAGGGGTCGGGCGAGGCTACACCTTC
>10|TRBJ1-4|-|TRBV29-1|-
CPTGGEKLFF
TGCCCAACGGGGGGTGAAAAACTGTTTTTT
>14|TRBJ2-7|-|TRBV4-2|-
CASSQGEFPYEQYF
TGTGCCAGCAGCCAAGGGGAGTTTCCCTACGAGCAGTACTTC
>13|TRBJ1-5|-|TRBV30|few
CAWSVADYQPQHF
TGTGCCTGGAGTGTCGCGGATTATCAGCCCCAGCATTTT
>13|TRBJ1-2|-|TRBV7-2|-
CASSPRGQSGYTF
TGTGCCAGCAGCCCGCGAGGGCAAAGTGGCTACACCTTC
>15|TRBJ1-6|-|TRBV30|-
CAWANGQGTDSPLHF
TGTGCCTGGGCGAACGGGCAGGGAACGGATTCACCCCTCCACTTT
>14|TRBJ1-4|-|TRBV7-8|few
CASSLAEGREKLFF
TGTGCCAGCAGCTTAGCAGAGGGTAGAGAAAAACTGTTTTTT
>11|TRBJ1-1|-|TRBV7-2|few
CASSLASEAFF
TGTGCCAGCAGCTTAGCCTCTGAAGCTTTCTTT
>14|TRBJ2-2|-|TRBV28|-
CASRGQSNTGELFF
TGTGCCAGCAGAGGACAGTCGAACACCGGGGAGCTGTTTTTT
>13|TRBJ2-7|-|TRBV11-2|few
CASGRLEGLEQYF
TGTGCCAGCGGAAGGCTAGAGGGTCTCGAGCAGTACTTC
>14|TRBJ2-5|-|TRBV5-1|few
CASRPGLGRETQYF
TGCGCCAGCCGCCCGGGACTGGGGCGGGAGACCCAGTACTTC
>13|TRBJ2-2|TRBD2|TRBV5-6|-
CASSLAGGGELFF
TGTGCCAGCAGCTTGGCGGGGGGCGGGGAGCTGTTTTTT
>14|TRBJ2-7|-|TRBV4-3|few
CASSQEGGLYEQYF
TGCGCCAGCAGCCAAGAAGGGGGTCTCTACGAGCAGTACTTC
>14|TRBJ2-7|TRBD2|TRBV10-3|few
CAISVGSGEGEQYF
TGTGCCATCAGTGTCGGGTCCGGGGAGGGCGAGCAGTACTTC
>14|TRBJ2-2|TRBD2|TRBV2|few
CASCRGGDTGELFF
TGTGCCAGCTGCCGCGGGGGTGACACCGGGGAGCTGTTTTTT
>15|TRBJ2-7|TRBD1|TRBV7-9|few
CASSLEGGLSYEQYF
TGTGCCAGCAGCTTAGAAGGGGGCCTCTCCTACGAGCAGTACTTC
>15|TRBJ2-1|TRBD2|TRBV28|-
CASSPTGLAENEQFF
TGTGCCAGCAGTCCGACGGGACTAGCGGAGAATGAGCAGTTCTTC
>18|TRBJ1-5|TRBD1|TRBV7-9|-
CASSLGDRAAVGNQPQHF
TGTGCCAGCAGCTTAGGGGACAGGGCGGCTGTTGGCAATCAGCCCCAGCATTTT
>14|TRBJ2-7|TRBD1|TRBV28|few
CASTPGTGIYEQYF
TGTGCCAGCACCCCCGGGACAGGGATCTACGAGCAGTACTTC
>14|TRBJ1-6|TRBD1|TRBV19|-
CASTEGAYNSPLHF
TGTGCCAGTACAGAGGGGGCTTATAATTCACCCCTCCACTTT
>18|TRBJ1-5|-|TRBV4-3|-
CASSQEGSREGWNQPQHF
TGCGCCAGCAGCCAAGAGGGAAGCAGGGAGGGATGGAATCAGCCCCAGCATTTT
>14|TRBJ2-5|-|TRBV14|few
CASSPRVGGETQYF
TGTGCCAGCAGCCCCAGGGTGGGCGGAGAGACCCAGTACTTC
>15|TRBJ2-3|TRBD1|TRBV7-9|-
CASSPGQGRSDTQYF
TGTGCCAGCAGCCCGGGACAGGGGCGGTCAGATACGCAGTATTTT
>18|TRBJ2-5|TRBD2|TRBV4-2|-
CASSHSPPTSGSRETQYF
TGTGCCAGCAGCCACTCCCCTCCGACTAGCGGGAGTAGGGAGACCCAGTACTTC
>16|TRBJ2-2|-|TRBV9|few
CASSPNSQGNTGELFF
TGTGCCAGCTCCCCAAATAGCCAGGGGAACACCGGGGAGCTGTTTTTT
>15|TRBJ2-3|TRBD2|TRBV9|-
CASSVLAGSTDTQYF
TGTGCCAGCAGCGTATTAGCGGGGAGCACAGATACGCAGTATTTT
>14|TRBJ2-7|TRBD2|TRBV9|-
CASSGAGGPLEQYF
TGTGCCAGCAGCGGAGCGGGAGGGCCTCTCGAGCAGTACTTC
>16|TRBJ1-2|TRBD1|TRBV7-9|few
CASSLLGTGNNYGYTF
TGTGCCAGCAGTTTACTTGGGACAGGCAATAACTATGGCTACACCTTC
>15|TRBJ2-7|TRBD1|TRBV5-1|few
CASSLGDRGIYEQYF
TGCGCCAGCAGCTTGGGGGACAGGGGGATCTACGAGCAGTACTTC
>12|TRBJ2-5|-|TRBV29-1|few
CSVESHRETQYF
TGCAGCGTTGAATCCCACCGGGAGACCCAGTACTTC
>15|TRBJ2-6|-|TRBV5-4|few
CASSLDRSGANVLTF
TGTGCCAGCAGCTTGGACAGGTCTGGGGCCAACGTCCTGACTTTC